The 15 T cell receptor beta chains below were found in one sample sequenced in a study of cytomegalovirus exposure and HLA in healthy donors (dated by TCRdb to about 2017). The library was obtained by the immunoSEQ multiplex PCR assay. A mixture of 60 forward primers for TCR Vbeta segments and 13 reverse primers for TCR Jbeta segments was used in the multiplex PCR. TCRdb mirrors the immuneACCESS table, restricted to in-frame sequences. Some clones are absent from its copies; in checked studies, under half trace to an unresolved V gene, and the reason for the others is unknown. The sample table shows 140,000 to 150,000 clones, and approximately 78% are seen once. Roughly 3.1% of the sample is held by the ten biggest clonotypes. Source material: PBMCs. These receptors all stem from a man in his forties in good health and CMV-seropositive.

The gene calls are TRBV29-1 and TRBJ1-2; D is uncertain. V was cut by 3 bases and J by 2 bases, with 13 bases left in between. CDR3 length: 14 amino acids. Germline V gene sequence: CDR1 SQVTM, CDR2 ANQGSEA. The CDR3 DNA sequence: TGCAGCGTTGAGGAGCAGAGAACCAACTATGGCTACACCTTC. It is translated as CSVEEQRTNYGYTF.

V usage is TRBV9 and J usage is TRBJ1-1; perhaps TRBD1 as D (5 bases). This CDR3 is 13 amino acids long. V was cut by 3 bases and J by 3 bases, with 9 bases left in between. The V gene's germline CDR1 is SGDLS and CDR2 YYNGEE. DNA of the CDR3: TGTGCCAGCAGCGCAGACAGTTACACTGAAGCTTTCTTT. This translates into CASSADSYTEAFF. Complete variable domain (other parts from reference TRBV9 and TRBJ1-1): DSGVTQTPKHLITATGQRVTLRCSPRSGDLSVYWYQQSLDQGLQFLIQYYNGEERAKGNILERFSAQQFPDLHSELNLSSLELGDSALYFCASSADSYTEAFFGQGTRLTVV.

The sample holds a few counts of this clone. V and J are TRBV30 and TRBJ1-5; D not resolved. The germline CDR1 and CDR2 sequences are GTSNPN and SVGIG (reference sequence). The V end was cut by 0 bases, the J end by 0 bases, with 6 bases between. The CDR3 length is 14 residues. CDR3 bases: TGTGCCTGGAGTGTACTCATTAGCAATCAGCCCCAGCATTTT. It is translated as CAWSVLISNQPQHF.

This chain uses TRBV30 with TRBJ2-5; 14 positions match TRBD2. From germline, CDR1 is GTSNPN and CDR2 SVGIG (reference sequence). Germline trimming cut 3 bases from V and 5 bases from J; bases unmatched to any gene: 5. The CDR3 covers 15 residues. In nucleotides, the CDR3 is TGTGCCTGGAGGGTGGGACTAGCGGGAGAGGAGACCCAGTACTTC. It translates to CAWRVGLAGEETQYF. The whole variable domain, remainder taken from reference TRBV30 and TRBJ2-5, is SQTIHQWPATLVQPVGSPLSLECTVEGTSNPNLYWYRQAAGRGLQLLFYSVGIGQISSEVPQNLSASRPQDRQFILSSKKLLLSDSGFYLCAWRVGLAGEETQYFGPGTRLLVL.

The chain is built from TRBV4-2 and TRBJ2-5; no clear D gene. V was cut by 0 bases and J by 4 bases, with 9 bases left in between. Germline V gene sequence: CDR1 LGHNA, CDR2 YNFKEQ. The CDR3 is 14 residues long. CDR3 DNA: TGTGCCAGCAGCCAAGACTCGCGGCTAGAGACCCAGTACTTC. Residues: CASSQDSRLETQYF.

The sample holds a few counts of this clone. V is TRBV21-1 and J is TRBJ2-1; the D call TRBD2 from the table was never checked on the DNA. TRBV21-1 is labeled a pseudogene. This CDR3 spans 15 amino acids. DNA for the CDR3: TGTGCCAGCAGCAAAGAGGGGAGGATTAACAATGAGCAGTTCTTC. Encoded protein: CASSKEGRINNEQFF.

This clone has just a few counts. V is TRBV5-4 and J is TRBJ1-3; possible D gene TRBD1, 5 bases. Trimming took 0 bases from V and 2 from J, leaving 12 bases between them. Germline V gene data show CDR1 as SGHNT and CDR2 as YYREEE (reference sequence). This CDR3 spans 16 amino acids. The CDR3 DNA is TGTGCCAGCAGCTTGGTCGGGGGTTCCGCTGGAAACACCATATATTTT. The encoded protein is CASSLVGGSAGNTIYF.

With respect to this clone: A read error may account for a junction end that differs from germline. The genes are TRBV4-1 and TRBJ2-5, with D unresolved. Germline CDR1 and CDR2: MGHRA and YSYEKL. CDR3 length: 12 residues. In nucleotides, the CDR3 is TGCGCCAGCAGCTCAAACCAGGAGACCCAGTACTTC. This translates into CASSSNQETQYF.

The chain carries TRBV30 and TRBJ2-7, with D perhaps TRBD2 (5 bases). This CDR3 spans 14 amino acids. The V and J ends lost 2 bases and 4 bases respectively, with 15 bases between them. Germline-derived CDR1 and CDR2 are GTSNPN and SVGIG (reference sequence). The CDR3 loop reads CAWSFQDLGYEQYF. The CDR3 DNA sequence: TGTGCCTGGAGTTTCCAGGACTTGGGTTACGAGCAGTACTTC.

The chain has TRBV7-2 and TRBJ1-2; 7 nucleotides line up with TRBD1. The CDR3 contains 15 residues. V gave up 1 base and J gave up 8 bases; unmatched junction bases: 10. Germline CDR1 reads SGHTA; CDR2 reads FQGNSA. CDR3 nucleotides: TGTGCCAGCAGCTTAGTGCGGGACAGCCCCCAGGGCTACACCTTC. Translation: CASSLVRDSPQGYTF.

The CDR3 DNA follows: TGTGCCAGCAGCCCCTCAGGGATCGTTGGCTACACCTTC. Its translation: CASSPSGIVGYTF. The J gene is TRBJ1-2, the V gene TRBV11-2; D is possibly TRBD1 (5 bases). V was clipped by 5 bases and J by 7 bases, with 14 bases between them. This CDR3 contains 13 residues. Germline V gene data show CDR1 as SGHAT and CDR2 as FQNNGV.

This clone was seen a single time. The chain has TRBV11-2 and TRBJ2-7, with 9 bases aligning to TRBD1. Germline lookup yields CDR1 SGHAT and CDR2 FQNNGV. This CDR3 comprises 14 residues. The J segment lost 2 bases and the V segment lost 5 bases, leaving 4 bases of the junction unmatched. For the CDR3, the DNA is TGTGCCAGCAGCCGGGACAGGGTAACCTACGAGCAGTACTTC. It translates to CASSRDRVTYEQYF.

The chain has TRBV6-5 and TRBJ2-7, with 9 bases aligning to TRBD1. This CDR3 spans 15 amino acids. J lost 4 bases, V lost 5 bases, and 9 bases had no gene match. Per germline, CDR1 MNHEY and CDR2 SVGAGI. CDR3 DNA: TGTGCCAGCAGTGCGTCGGGACAGGGTGCGTACGAGCAGTACTTC. It translates to CASSASGQGAYEQYF.

The gene calls are TRBV6-5 and TRBJ1-2; 10 bases map to TRBD1. J was trimmed by 5 bases and V by 5 bases; bases with no gene match: 8. Germline V CDR1 and CDR2: MNHEY, SVGAGI. This CDR3 is built from 15 residues. The chain's CDR3 is CASSGPGQGIYGYTF. The CDR3 DNA reads TGTGCCAGCAGTGGCCCGGGACAGGGGATTTATGGCTACACCTTC.

The chain carries TRBV7-3 and TRBJ2-3; TRBD1 matches 7 bases. In germline, CDR1 is SGHTA, CDR2 FQGTGA. The J segment lost 7 bases and the V segment lost 4 bases, leaving 14 bases of the junction unmatched. The CDR3 contains 16 residues. The CDR3 region has the DNA TGTGCCAGCAGCTCCCCCAGGTCGACAGGGCGGAATACGCAGTATTTT. It is translated as CASSSPRSTGRNTQYF. The whole variable domain, filled in from reference TRBV7-3 and TRBJ2-3, reads GAGVSQTPSNKVTEKGKYVELRCDPISGHTALYWYRQSLGQGPEFLIYFQGTGAADDSGLPNDRFFAVRPEGSVSTLKIQRTERGDSAVYLCASSSPRSTGRNTQYFGPGTRLTVL.